This T cell receptor (beta chain) was obtained from a study of T cell changes during pregnancy in multiple sclerosis. Losses at the gene ends were 4 bases for V and 10 bases for J; bases not matched to a gene: 9. Germline V gene data show CDR1 as SGDLS and CDR2 as YYNGEE. The CDR3 has 14 amino acids. The data were produced by immunoSEQ multiplex PCR, yet TCRdb's version contains in-frame clones alone and is incomplete. In the table there are about 55,000 clones, 94% of which are singletons. The starting material was CD8+ T cells from peripheral blood mononuclear cells, obtained in the third trimester of pregnancy. The chain recombines TRBV9 with TRBJ1-4; 8 bases map to TRBD1. The source of this sequence is a female donor with multiple sclerosis, enrolled in a pregnancy study. DNA for the CDR3: TGTGCCAGCAGCTGGGACAGGTCGGATGGAAAACTGTTTTTT. Translated: CASSWDRSDGKLFF. The full variable domain, its missing parts supplied by reference TRBV9 and TRBJ1-4, is DSGVTQTPKHLITATGQRVTLRCSPRSGDLSVYWYQQSLDQGLQFLIQYYNGEERAKGNILERFSAQQFPDLHSELNLSSLELGDSALYFCASSWDRSDGKLFFGSGTQLSVL.